The 23 T cell receptor beta chains given below trace back to one sample, sequenced in a study of cytomegalovirus exposure and HLA in healthy donors (TCRdb year 2017). The receptor library was made with the immunoSEQ multiplex PCR assay. For the multiplex PCR, a mixture combining 60 forward primers for TCR Vbeta segments and 13 reverse primers for TCR Jbeta segments was used. TCRdb obtained this table from immuneACCESS and retained in-frame rearrangements with V and J assigned. These tables miss some clones; where compared with another copy, unresolved V genes account for less than half of the shortfall, and the remainder is unexplained. In this sample the table shows approximately 32,000 clones, 90% of which occur a single time. The ten largest account for 2% to 3% of the sample. Sequences were obtained from PBMCs. Receptors were obtained from a woman between 18 and 29 years old in good health and CMV-seronegative.

The rearrangement links TRBV28 to TRBJ2-3; 9 bases match TRBD2. V dropped 3 bases and J dropped 2; count of bases not matched to a gene: 3. Per germline, CDR1 MDHEN and CDR2 SYDVKM. The CDR3 spans 15 residues. As DNA, the CDR3 is TGTGCCAGCAGTTTGACTAGCGGACCCACAGATACGCAGTATTTT. This encodes CASSLTSGPTDTQYF.

This chain connects TRBV5-8 to TRBJ2-3, with D unresolved. This CDR3 has 12 amino acids. V gave up 3 bases and J gave up 5 bases, with 7 bases separating them. CDR1 and CDR2 from the germline V gene are SGHTS and YDEGEE. CDR3 nucleotide sequence: TGTGCCAGCAGCTCCGGTGGAGATACGCAGTATTTT. Translating gives CASSSGGDTQYF.

This clone occurred once. V is TRBV4-2 and J is TRBJ2-7, with 8 bases lining up with TRBD2. V dropped 6 bases and J dropped 6; count of bases not matched to a gene: 13. Germline-derived CDR1 and CDR2 are LGHNA and YNFKEQ. The CDR3 covers 15 residues. The CDR3 region has the DNA TGTGCCAGCAGAGACCTTAGCGGGAAGGGTCCCGAGCAGTACTTC. It specifies CASRDLSGKGPEQYF.

This clone was detected once. V is TRBV7-6 and J is TRBJ1-1; 9 bases agree with TRBD1. Per the germline V gene, CDR1 is SGHVS and CDR2 is FNYEAQ. Germline trimming cut 2 bases from V and 7 bases from J; bases unmatched to any gene: 8. The CDR3 is 15 amino acids. DNA for the CDR3: TGTGCCAGCAGCTTATCGACAGGGGGATTGAATGAAGCTTTCTTT. Translated: CASSLSTGGLNEAFF.

The CDR3 DNA follows: TGTGCCAGCAGGCCAGGAGGGAATTCACCCCTCCACTTT. This encodes CASRPGGNSPLHF. This chain connects TRBV6-5 to TRBJ1-6, with D unresolved. From germline, CDR1 is MNHEY and CDR2 SVGAGI. This CDR3 comprises 13 residues. Trimming shortened V by 6 bases and J by 7 bases, and 10 bases separated the two germline ends.

The chain links TRBV5-6 to TRBJ2-7; D possibly corresponds to TRBD2 (5 bases). The CDR3 consists of 12 residues. Germline V CDR1 and CDR2: SGHDT, YYEEEE. V shed 9 bases and J shed 4 bases, with 14 bases lying between them. This chain's CDR3 is CANHQTGYEQYF. The CDR3 region has the DNA TGTGCCAACCACCAGACGGGATACGAGCAGTACTTC.

This clone was observed a few times. As DNA, the CDR3 is TGTGCCAGCAGCGCACCTCGACAGGGGGCACGGAACAATGAGCAGTTCTTC. Protein sequence: CASSAPRQGARNNEQFF. The V call is TRBV7-2, the J call TRBJ2-1; TRBD1 aligns across 10 bases. The CDR3 is made up of 17 amino acids. In germline, CDR1 is SGHTA, CDR2 FQGNSA. J gave up 5 bases and V 5 bases, and 12 bases lay outside the gene matches.

V usage is TRBV27 and J usage is TRBJ2-3; 9 nucleotides match TRBD2. Losses at the gene ends were 7 bases for V and 0 bases for J; bases not matched to a gene: 8. CDR3 size: 16 residues. Per the germline V gene, CDR1 is MNHEY and CDR2 is SMNVEV (reference sequence). CDR3 region: CASKVSSGVSTDTQYF. CDR3 in DNA: TGTGCCAGCAAAGTCTCTAGCGGGGTTAGCACAGATACGCAGTATTTT.

The V and J genes are TRBV5-6 and TRBJ2-1, with a tentative D call TRBD2 (6 bases). Deletions cut 7 bases from V and 3 bases from J, with 17 bases between. The CDR3 runs 15 residues. CDR1 is SGHDT, CDR2 YYEEEE, per germline. The CDR3 nucleotides read TGTGCCAGCTTTTTTTTTAGCGGAAACTACAATGAGCAGTTCTTC. Its translation is CASFFFSGNYNEQFF.

The chain has TRBV30 and TRBJ1-1; D possibly corresponds to TRBD1 (5 bases). V was shortened by 0 bases and J by 4 bases, with 9 bases between the two germline ends. Germline CDR1 is GTSNPN and CDR2 is SVGIG (reference sequence). The CDR3 runs 13 residues. CDR3 residues: CAWSVGGSTEAFF. In DNA form, the CDR3 reads TGTGCCTGGAGTGTGGGGGGTTCCACTGAAGCTTTCTTT.

The rearrangement uses TRBV4-1 and TRBJ2-1; no clear D gene. This CDR3 has 11 amino acids. V lost 6 bases to trimming and J lost 10 bases, with 10 bases between them. Germline CDR1 MGHRA, CDR2 YSYEKL. CDR3 sequence: CASSLGREQFF. CDR3 sequence (DNA): TGCGCCAGCAGTCTGGGCAGGGAGCAGTTCTTC.

CDR3 DNA: TGTGCCAGCAGCCCGGAGGGCGCGGACGAAAAACTGTTTTTT. It codes for CASSPEGADEKLFF. This rearrangement joins TRBV7-9 to TRBJ1-4; D is uncertain. CDR3 length equals 14 residues. The germline gives CDR1 SEHNR, CDR2 FQNEAQ (reference sequence). Trimming removed 5 bases at V and 8 bases at J, with 15 bases between.

V is TRBV6-5 and J is TRBJ1-1; D gene uncertain. This CDR3 comprises 14 residues. The germline V gene encodes CDR1 MNHEY and CDR2 SVGAGI. V was trimmed by 0 bases and J by 1 base, leaving 6 bases between them. In nucleotides, the CDR3 is TGTGCCAGCAGTTACTCAATAAAGAACACTGAAGCTTTCTTT. Translated: CASSYSIKNTEAFF.

The rearrangement uses TRBV7-8 and TRBJ1-5; TRBD1 agrees at 7 bases. V lost 1 base, J lost 7 bases, and 22 bases stayed unmatched. Per germline, CDR1 SGHVS and CDR2 FQNEAQ. This CDR3 is 20 amino acids long. CDR3 sequence (DNA): TGTGCCAGCAGCTTAGGGGCGGGAGGGGGCGCCTTTCGAAACTGGCAGCCCCAGCATTTT. This translates into CASSLGAGGGAFRNWQPQHF.

The rearrangement uses TRBV21-1 and TRBJ2-5; the D call of TRBD1 is as the table states it, not checked on the DNA. The end of the DNA is better explained by TRBJ2-7, so the J call may be wrong. TRBV21-1 is noted as a pseudogene. This CDR3 is 15 amino acids long. The CDR3 loop is CASSKSTGPTYEQYF. The CDR3 coding sequence is TGTGCCAGCAGCAAATCCACTGGGCCCACCTACGAGCAGTACTTC.

This chain uses TRBV27 with TRBJ1-3, with D tentatively TRBD1 (6 bases). V gave up 5 bases and J gave up 1 base, with 18 bases separating them. CDR1 and CDR2 from the germline V gene are MNHEY and SMNVEV (reference sequence). The CDR3 is made up of 17 amino acids. CDR3 nucleotides: TGTGCCAGCAGTCCCCTAACACCCACAGGGTCTGGAAACACCATATATTTT. Protein: CASSPLTPTGSGNTIYF.

The chain has TRBV6-6 and TRBJ2-7; perhaps TRBD2 as D (6 bases). The CDR3 has 13 residues. V dropped 2 bases and J dropped 7 bases, with 12 bases sitting between them. Per the germline V gene, CDR1 is MNHNY and CDR2 is SVGAGI (reference sequence). This chain's CDR3 is CASSYRGTGEQYF. The CDR3 bases are TGTGCCAGCAGTTACCGGGGGACGGGGGAGCAGTACTTC.

The rearrangement joins TRBV6-6 to TRBJ1-5; D remains ambiguous. Trimming removed 0 bases from V and 5 bases from J, with 11 bases in between. Germline V gene sequence: CDR1 MNHNY, CDR2 SVGAGI (reference sequence). The CDR3 length is 15 residues. CDR3 coding DNA: TGTGCCAGCAGTTACTCGCGGCAGACGGATCAGCCCCAGCATTTT. Its protein is CASSYSRQTDQPQHF.

V and J are TRBV6-1 and TRBJ2-7, with D uncertain. The V gene's germline CDR1 is MNHNS and CDR2 SASEGT. V was cut by 5 bases and J by 2 bases, with 16 bases left in between. The length of the CDR3 is 15 residues. CDR3 protein: CASSLVRTFPYEQYF. Written as DNA, the CDR3 is TGTGCCAGCAGTTTGGTCAGAACCTTTCCCTACGAGCAGTACTTC.

The V gene is TRBV10-3, the J gene TRBJ2-1, with TRBD1 identical over 12 bases. Germline V gives CDR1 ENHRY, CDR2 SYGVKD. Trimming cost V 0 bases and J 7 bases; bases outside gene matches: 4. This CDR3 is 16 amino acids long. The CDR3, as DNA: TGTGCCATCAGTGAGTCGGGGACAGGGGGCAGGAATGAGCAGTTCTTC. It translates to CAISESGTGGRNEQFF.

V and J are TRBV30 and TRBJ1-6; 9 nucleotides agree with TRBD1. The ends lost 8 bases at V and 10 bases at J; junction bases unmatched: 9. The CDR3 is 13 residues long. Germline assignment: CDR1 GTSNPN and CDR2 SVGIG (reference sequence). The CDR3 protein is CAGTGPWSSPLHF. The DNA of the CDR3 is TGTGCCGGGACAGGGCCCTGGTCATCACCCCTCCACTTT. Using reference TRBV30 and TRBJ1-6 for the parts outside the CDR3, the full variable domain is SQTIHQWPATLVQPVGSPLSLECTVEGTSNPNLYWYRQAAGRGLQLLFYSVGIGQISSEVPQNLSASRPQDRQFILSSKKLLLSDSGFYLCAGTGPWSSPLHFGNGTRLTVT.

The chain is built from TRBV2 and TRBJ2-5; 10 nucleotides agree with TRBD2. The CDR3 has 16 residues. The junction had 10 bases not matched to a gene; V was cut back by 8 bases and J by 1 base. The germline V gene encodes CDR1 SNHLY and CDR2 FYNNEI. The CDR3 DNA reads as TGTGCCAGCTGGCAGGCTAGCGGGAGTCCCCAAGAGACCCAGTACTTC. This encodes CASWQASGSPQETQYF.

V gene TRBV10-3 combines with J gene TRBJ1-2; 11 nucleotides agree with TRBD1. V was clipped by 10 bases and J by 2 bases; unmatched bases: 3. Germline V gene data show CDR1 as ENHRY and CDR2 as SYGVKD. The CDR3 is made up of 13 amino acids. The CDR3 region is CASGQGANYGYTF. CDR3 DNA sequence: TGTGCCAGCGGACAGGGGGCCAACTATGGCTACACCTTC.